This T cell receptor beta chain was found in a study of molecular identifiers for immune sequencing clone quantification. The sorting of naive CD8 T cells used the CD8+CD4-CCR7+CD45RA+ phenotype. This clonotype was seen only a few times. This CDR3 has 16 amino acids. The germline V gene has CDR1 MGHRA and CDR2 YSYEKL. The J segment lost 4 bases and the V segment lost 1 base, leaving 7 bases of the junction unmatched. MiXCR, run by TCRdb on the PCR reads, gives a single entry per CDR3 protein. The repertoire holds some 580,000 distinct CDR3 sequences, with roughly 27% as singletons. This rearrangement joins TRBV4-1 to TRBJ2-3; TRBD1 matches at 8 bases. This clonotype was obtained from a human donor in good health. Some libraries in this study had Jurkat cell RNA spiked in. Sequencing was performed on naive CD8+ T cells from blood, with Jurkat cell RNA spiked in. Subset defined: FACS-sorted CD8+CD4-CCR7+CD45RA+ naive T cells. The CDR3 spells CASSQVGQGAADTQYF. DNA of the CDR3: TGCGCCAGCAGCCAAGTGGGGCAGGGGGCCGCAGATACGCAGTATTTT.